The 2 T cell receptor beta chains reported below all come from one sample, sequenced in a study of T-cell memory formation after mild COVID-19. Via MiXCR, TCRdb re-called the 5' RACE reads, giving one row per CDR3 protein. The sample includes roughly 170,000 distinct CDR3 sequences, about 21% of them seen just once. Sequences were obtained from PBMCs or a T cell subset sorted from them (not recorded which). The receptors were gathered from an adult woman who had mild COVID-19 (a few samples of this study predate the infection). Cell type and time point are not known.

This clonotype has a handful of counts. The chain couples TRBV9 to TRBJ1-5, with D perhaps TRBD1 (5 bases). Between the trimmed V and J ends, which lost 3 bases and 5 bases, there was a span of 15 bases. This CDR3 is built from 15 residues. The germline gives CDR1 SGDLS, CDR2 YYNGEE. The CDR3 DNA reads as TGTGCCAGCAGCGGGGGTTCAGGGACTCATCAGCCCCAGCATTTT. This encodes CASSGGSGTHQPQHF.

This clonotype has more than one count but fewer than ten. The chain combines TRBV7-8 with TRBJ1-2; D ambiguous. CDR3 size: 14 residues. V was trimmed by 3 bases and J by 4 bases, leaving 12 bases between them. Germline CDR1 SGHVS, CDR2 FQNEAQ. CDR3 nucleotides: TGTGCCAGCAGCTTTAATCCCGCGGGCTATGGCTACACCTTC. Its protein product is CASSFNPAGYGYTF. Combining the CDR3 with reference TRBV7-8 and TRBJ1-2 gives the whole variable domain GAGVSQSPRYKVAKRGQDVALRCDPISGHVSLFWYQQALGQGPEFLTYFQNEAQLDKSGLPSDRFFAERPEGSVSTLKIQRTQQEDSAVYLCASSFNPAGYGYTFGSGTRLTVV.